This is a list of T cell receptor beta chains from one sample in a study of T cell responses to AZD1222 COVID-19 vaccine. TCRdb's copy holds only in-frame clones and misses some; the assay was immunoSEQ multiplex PCR. The sample has 100,000 to 140,000 clones, approximately 90% seen once. This sample comprised peripheral blood, obtained 28 days after the second AZD1222 dose. The receptor source for this set is an adult who received the AZD1222 COVID-19 vaccine. Both conserved end residues are part of each CDR3. The order of the fields is J gene, V gene, clone size, D gene, CDR3 length, CDR3 DNA, CDR3 protein. D genes are given only for firm matches. Part of the rows lack a size; the others show once, few, many or a class for expanded clones.

TRBJ1-3 | TRBV3-1/TRBV3-2 | NA | NA | 15 | TGTGCCAGCAGCCAACAACAGGTCTCTGGAAACACCATATATTTT | CASSQQQVSGNTIYF
TRBJ1-1 | TRBV5-1 | NA | TRBD1 | 14 | TGCGCCAGCAGCTTGGGGGACAGCCTCCCAGAAGCTTTCTTT | CASSLGDSLPEAFF
TRBJ2-7 | TRBV18 | NA | TRBD1 | 16 | TGTGCCAGCTCACCAGCGCAGGGGGCTTGGTCCTACGAGCAGTACTTC | CASSPAQGAWSYEQYF
TRBJ1-1 | TRBV6-2/TRBV6-3 | NA | TRBD1 | 15 | TGTGCCAGCAGTTACTCCACAGGGGGCATCACTGAAGCTTTCTTT | CASSYSTGGITEAFF
TRBJ2-7 | TRBV20-1 | NA | TRBD1 | 16 | TGCAGTGCTAGTCCTACAGGGACAGATCCAAGGTTTGGGCAGTACTTC | CSASPTGTDPRFGQYF
TRBJ2-2 | TRBV19 | NA | NA | 16 | TGTGCCAGTAGTATTTTTACCTTACTCGTCACCGGGGAGCTGTTTTTT | CASSIFTLLVTGELFF
TRBJ1-1 | TRBV10-2 | NA | TRBD1 | 15 | TGCGCCAGCAGTGGCCCGGACAGGGTGAACACTGAAGCTTTCTTT | CASSGPDRVNTEAFF
TRBJ2-1 | TRBV15 | NA | NA | 16 | TGTGCCACCAGCAGAGGGGGGACCCCCCTCTACAATGAGCAGTTCTTC | CATSRGGTPLYNEQFF
TRBJ2-5 | TRBV7-2 | NA | NA | 13 | TGTGCCAGCAGCTTAGGGGCGGGGGAGACCCAGTACTTC | CASSLGAGETQYF
TRBJ2-6 | TRBV19 | NA | NA | 15 | TGTGCCAGTCTCCAGACTGTTCCTGGGGCCAACGTCCTGACTTTC | CASLQTVPGANVLTF
TRBJ2-4 | TRBV29-1 | NA | TRBD2 | 16 | TGCAGCGTTCAAGGGGCTAGCGGGAGGTTTGGGGACATTCAGTACTTC | CSVQGASGRFGDIQYF
TRBJ1-1 | TRBV18 | NA | TRBD1 | 15 | TGTGCCAGCTCACCACCTGGGACAGGGAACACTGAAGCTTTCTTT | CASSPPGTGNTEAFF
TRBJ1-2 | TRBV6-5 | NA | TRBD1 | 13 | TGTGCCAGCACCAGGACAGGGGAGTATGGCTACACCTTC | CASTRTGEYGYTF
TRBJ1-2 | TRBV5-6 | NA | TRBD1 | 14 | TGTGCCAGCAGCCATTGGGACAGGGACTATGGCTACACCTTC | CASSHWDRDYGYTF
TRBJ1-6 | TRBV27 | NA | NA | 15 | TGTGCCAGCAGTTCCCTGGGGGGGGGCCGTTCACCCCTCCACTTT | CASSSLGGGRSPLHF
TRBJ1-2 | TRBV3-1/TRBV3-2 | NA | TRBD1 | 15 | TGTGCCAGCAGCCAAGGTATCGGACAGGGGGATGGCTACACCTTC | CASSQGIGQGDGYTF
TRBJ1-1 | TRBV19 | NA | NA | 14 | TGTGCCAGTAGCCCTGGAAGGTGGGACACTGAAGCTTTCTTT | CASSPGRWDTEAFF
TRBJ1-1 | TRBV7-2 | NA | TRBD1 | 15 | TGTGCCAGCAGCTTCACCGGGACAGGAAAAACTGAAGCTTTCTTT | CASSFTGTGKTEAFF
TRBJ2-7 | TRBV28 | NA | TRBD2 | 18 | TGTGCCAGCAGTTTAGTCCTAGCGGGGATCCAGAGCTCCTACGAGCAGTACTTC | CASSLVLAGIQSSYEQYF
TRBJ2-3 | TRBV12-3/TRBV12-4 | NA | NA | 13 | TGTGCCAGCAGCCCGTTGGGAACAGATACGCAGTATTTT | CASSPLGTDTQYF
TRBJ1-5 | TRBV7-2 | NA | NA | 13 | TGTGCCAGCAGCTCCTCGGTCCCGAGAGGTTGGCATTTT | CASSSSVPRGWHF
TRBJ1-5 | TRBV6-5 | NA | NA | 15 | TGTGCCAGCCGAGAGAGGGCTCGTAGCAATCAGCCCCAGCATTTT | CASRERARSNQPQHF
TRBJ1-1 | TRBV10-2 | once | NA | 15 | TGCGCCAGCAGTGAGTCGACGGGGGATGGTACTGAAGCTTTCTTT | CASSESTGDGTEAFF
TRBJ1-2 | TRBV5-6 | NA | NA | 14 | TGTGCCAGCAGCTTGGACAGGGCTAACTATGGCTACACCTTC | CASSLDRANYGYTF
TRBJ1-2 | TRBV19 | NA | NA | 15 | TGTGCCAGTAGTGAAGGACAGTTTTCCCACTATGGCTACACCTTC | CASSEGQFSHYGYTF
TRBJ2-5 | TRBV18 | NA | TRBD1 | 13 | TGTGCCAGCTCGGACAGGGGAAGGCAGGCCCAGTACTTC | CASSDRGRQAQYF
TRBJ2-1 | TRBV5-1 | NA | NA | 15 | TGCGCCAGCAGCTTAGACAGATCACCTAGCAATGAGCAGTTCTTC | CASSLDRSPSNEQFF
TRBJ2-7 | TRBV20-1 | NA | TRBD2 | 13 | TGCAGTGCTAGTCCTATGGGGGGGTACGAGCAGTACTTC | CSASPMGGYEQYF
TRBJ1-1 | TRBV6-5 | few | NA | 15 | TGTGCCAGCAGTTACAGCGGACAGATACACACTGAAGCTTTCTTT | CASSYSGQIHTEAFF
TRBJ1-5 | TRBV6-5 | NA | NA | 16 | TGTGCCAGCAGTTTGGGGACACCTGATAGCAATCAGCCCCAGCATTTT | CASSLGTPDSNQPQHF
TRBJ2-7 | TRBV11-2 | NA | TRBD2 | 14 | TGTGCCAGCAGCGGGGGACTAGGACTCTACGAGCAGTACTTC | CASSGGLGLYEQYF
TRBJ1-6 | TRBV7-9 | NA | TRBD1 | 14 | TGTGCCAGCAGCTTAGGACAGGGGATCCCACCCCTCCACTTT | CASSLGQGIPPLHF
TRBJ1-1 | TRBV10-2 | NA | NA | 14 | TGCGCCAGCAGCCAACAGGGCCATAACACTGAAGCTTTCTTT | CASSQQGHNTEAFF
TRBJ1-2 | TRBV5-6 | NA | NA | 13 | TGTGCCAGCAGCTTGGAGGGCGGCTATGGCTACACCTTC | CASSLEGGYGYTF
TRBJ1-1 | TRBV18 | NA | NA | 15 | TGTGCCAGCTCACCACAGTTGACAGAATACACTGAAGCTTTCTTT | CASSPQLTEYTEAFF
TRBJ1-4 | TRBV7-6 | NA | TRBD1 | 14 | TGTGCCAGCAGACGAACAGGGGGTAGTGAAAAACTGTTTTTT | CASRRTGGSEKLFF
TRBJ2-7 | TRBV7-9 | NA | TRBD1 | 16 | TGTGCCAGCAGCTTAGCCCTCGGACAGGCGGCCTACGAGCAGTACTTC | CASSLALGQAAYEQYF
TRBJ2-7 | TRBV7-9 | NA | NA | 14 | TGTGCCAGCAGCTTAGATCCCAACTCCTACGAGCAGTACTTC | CASSLDPNSYEQYF
TRBJ1-3 | TRBV6-1 | NA | TRBD1 | 15 | TGTGCCAGCAGCGTTCCGGACAGGGCTGGAAACACCATATATTTT | CASSVPDRAGNTIYF
TRBJ2-2 | TRBV6-5 | once | NA | 14 | TGTGCCAGCAGTTACACGGGGACTCGCGGGGAGCTGTTTTTT | CASSYTGTRGELFF
TRBJ1-6 | TRBV30 | NA | NA | 17 | TGTGCCTCGAAGGGGGGACATGGGGTTTATGTGGATTCACCCCTCCACTTT | CASKGGHGVYVDSPLHF
TRBJ1-1 | TRBV28 | NA | NA | 14 | TGTGCCAGCAGTTCAACGACTTTTATTCGTGAAGCTTTCTTT | CASSSTTFIREAFF
TRBJ1-2 | TRBV5-6 | NA | NA | 13 | TGTGCCAGCAGCTTGGGCCAGGGCCTAGGCTACACCTTC | CASSLGQGLGYTF
TRBJ2-2 | TRBV6-5 | NA | NA | 11 | TGTGCCAGCTCGTCAGGAGGGGAGCTGTTTTTT | CASSSGGELFF
TRBJ2-2 | TRBV5-4 | NA | NA | 15 | TGTGCCAGCAGCTTAAGAGGGAGGAAGATCGGGGAGCTGTTTTTT | CASSLRGRKIGELFF
TRBJ2-1 | TRBV6-2/TRBV6-3 | once | TRBD2 | 15 | TGTGCCAGCAGTTACGCAGGGACTACGCTCCCCACAAATGTCTTC | CASSYAGTTLPTNVF
TRBJ2-7 | TRBV19 | NA | NA | 12 | TGTGCCAGTAGTAACGGGTACCGGGAGCAGTACTTC | CASSNGYREQYF
TRBJ1-2 | TRBV25-1 | NA | NA | 12 | TGTGCCAGCACCCCGGGGGGTAGTGGCTACACCTTC | CASTPGGSGYTF
TRBJ1-6 | TRBV27 | NA | NA | 16 | TGTGCCAGCAGTTTATCCCCGGTAACCTATAATTCACCCCTCCACTTT | CASSLSPVTYNSPLHF
TRBJ1-5 | TRBV6-2/TRBV6-3 | NA | NA | 15 | TGTGCCAGCAGTTACGGTTCACGGGGGGATCAGCCCCAGCATTTT | CASSYGSRGDQPQHF
TRBJ1-2 | TRBV4-1 | NA | NA | 15 | TGCGCCAGCAGCCAAGACCCCCAGGCTAACTATGGCTACACCTTC | CASSQDPQANYGYTF
TRBJ1-6 | TRBV11-2 | NA | NA | 13 | TGTGCCAGCAGCTTCGTGGGGAATTCACCCCTCCACTTT | CASSFVGNSPLHF
TRBJ2-1 | TRBV7-9 | NA | TRBD2 | 19 | TGTGCCAGCAGCTTTCCTGGGACTAGCGGGGGGCCCTCCTACAATGAGCAGTTCTTC | CASSFPGTSGGPSYNEQFF
TRBJ1-2 | TRBV14 | few | TRBD1 | 15 | TGTGCCAGCAGCCAAATCTCTCTGACAGGGAGCGGCTACACCTTC | CASSQISLTGSGYTF
TRBJ1-5 | TRBV10-3 | NA | NA | 14 | TGTGCCATCAGTGATGGGGACCGTGATCAGCCCCAGCATTTT | CAISDGDRDQPQHF
TRBJ1-1 | TRBV4-1 | NA | NA | 13 | TGCGCCAGCAGAACCCTCGGGGGTCGGGAAGCTTTCTTT | CASRTLGGREAFF
TRBJ2-5 | TRBV9 | NA | TRBD2 | 15 | TGTGCCAGCACCCAGGTCGCCGGGGGGCAAGAGACCCAGTACTTC | CASTQVAGGQETQYF
TRBJ1-2 | TRBV7-9 | NA | NA | 11 | TGTGCCAGTGGACGGCCGAATGGCTACACCTTC | CASGRPNGYTF
TRBJ1-2 | TRBV20-1 | NA | NA | 14 | TGCAGTGCTAGTGTGGTGGGCCTTAACTATGGCTACACCTTC | CSASVVGLNYGYTF